These 30 T cell receptor beta chains originate from one sample sequenced in a study of naive and memory T cell subsets. Both TRBC1 and TRBC2 were covered by a beta constant-region primer of two equimolar oligonucleotides. A single record per CDR3 protein comes from TCRdb applying MiXCR to the UMI-ligation and nested PCR reads. The table lists tens of thousands of distinct CDR3 sequences, 13% of them singletons. The sequencing sample was made of central memory CD4+ T cells from blood. These receptors were taken from a human donor in good health.

V and J are TRBV19 and TRBJ2-3, with a weak D call TRBD2 (6 bases). The V gene lost 1 base and the J gene lost 1 base, with 15 bases spanning the gap. The CDR3 consists of 17 residues. The germline CDR1 and CDR2 sequences are LNHDA and SQIVND (reference sequence). Written as DNA, the CDR3 is TGTGCCAGTAGTATAGGCCTCAGGGACTTTCGCACAGATACGCAGTATTTT. Its translation: CASSIGLRDFRTDTQYF.

V usage is TRBV5-1 and J usage is TRBJ1-1; D call uncertain. With 4 bases removed from V and 1 base from J, the gap between germline ends came to 17 bases. Germline-derived CDR1 and CDR2 are SGHRS and YFSETQ. The CDR3 has 16 residues. The CDR3: CASSPQVQAKNTEAFF. The CDR3 coding sequence is TGCGCCAGCAGCCCTCAGGTACAAGCAAAGAACACTGAAGCTTTCTTT. Variable domain in full (rest from reference TRBV5-1 and TRBJ1-1): KAGVTQTPRYLIKTRGQQVTLSCSPISGHRSVSWYQQTPGQGLQFLFEYFSETQRNKGNFPGRFSGRQFSNSRSEMNVSTLELGDSALYLCASSPQVQAKNTEAFFGQGTRLTVV.

This clonotype was picked up a small number of times. CDR3 nucleotides: TGTGCCAGCAGGATAGGGACGGCCGCGGGGGAGCAGTTCTTC. Amino acid sequence: CASRIGTAAGEQFF. The chain carries TRBV12-3 or TRBV12-4 and TRBJ2-1; D is perhaps TRBD2 (6 bases). The CDR3 contains 14 residues. Trimming pared 6 bases from V and 10 bases from J, leaving 19 bases between.

This clonotype was found many times. V gene TRBV27 combines with J gene TRBJ1-1; D might be TRBD1 (6 bases). Germline V gives CDR1 MNHEY, CDR2 SMNVEV (reference sequence). The V and J ends lost 1 base and 6 bases respectively, with 18 bases between them. The CDR3 totals 16 residues. The CDR3 nucleotides are TGTGCCAGCAGTTTATTGACCCGCAGGGGAACTCCTGAAGCTTTCTTT. Protein sequence: CASSLLTRRGTPEAFF.

This clonotype was seen more than once but under ten times. The chain combines TRBV14 with TRBJ2-1; the D call may be TRBD1 or TRBD2 (5 bases each). The CDR3 runs to 17 residues. Trimming pared 0 bases from V and 1 base from J, leaving 13 bases between. CDR1 is SGHDN and CDR2 is FVKESK in the germline V gene. CDR3 amino acids: CASSQDLGGASYNEQFF. Written as DNA, the CDR3 is TGTGCCAGCAGCCAAGATCTTGGGGGTGCGTCCTACAATGAGCAGTTCTTC.

V is TRBV4-3 and J is TRBJ2-6; D uncertain. V was trimmed by 4 bases and J by 2 bases, leaving 9 bases between them. Germline CDR1 and CDR2: LGHNA and YSLEER. The CDR3 consists of 15 residues. The DNA of the CDR3 is TGCGCCAGCAGCCCTCAGGAAACTGGGGCCAACGTCCTGACTTTC. Protein: CASSPQETGANVLTF.

This clonotype was picked up many times. This sequence joins TRBV7-8 and TRBJ2-1; D is undetermined. The CDR3 extends over 14 amino acids. V gave up 1 base and J gave up 10 bases, with 14 bases separating them. Looked up from germline, CDR1 is SGHVS and CDR2 is FQNEAQ. Written as DNA, the CDR3 is TGTGCCAGCAGCTTAGGAAGGTTCGTGCTAGAGCAGTTCTTC. It encodes CASSLGRFVLEQFF.

The genes are TRBV7-3 and TRBJ2-5, with D possibly being TRBD2 (5 bases). The CDR3 spans 14 residues. CDR1 is SGHTA, CDR2 FQGTGA, per germline. Between the trimmed V and J ends, which lost 5 bases and 6 bases, there was a span of 16 bases. The CDR3 region has the DNA TGTGCCAGCAGCCCCAGTGGCGACGGGAAGACCCAGTACTTC. Protein: CASSPSGDGKTQYF.

The rearrangement uses TRBV20-1 and TRBJ2-3, with D possibly being TRBD2 (5 bases). Trimming took off 5 bases at V and 6 bases at J, with 21 bases between the two ends. CDR1 is DFQATT and CDR2 is SNEGSKA in the germline V gene (reference sequence). This CDR3 has 15 amino acids. CDR3 sequence (DNA): TGCAGTGCTGGAAAAAGGGAGACTGGTATGGATACGCAGTATTTT. Amino acids: CSAGKRETGMDTQYF.

The chain combines TRBV6-6 with TRBJ1-5, with 9 bases aligning to TRBD1. This CDR3 region has 15 residues. Germline values: CDR1 MNHNY, CDR2 SVGAGI (reference sequence). V shed 6 bases, J shed 3 bases, and the junction held 6 bases outside the gene matches. Written as DNA, the CDR3 is TGTGCCAGCAGCCGGGGACAGGGCTTCAATCAGCCCCAGCATTTT. Protein sequence: CASSRGQGFNQPQHF.

Details on this clonotype: A read error may produce the germline difference seen at one junction end. V and J are TRBV19 and TRBJ2-1; 9 bases are shared with TRBD2. There are 16 residues in the CDR3. Per germline, CDR1 LNHDA and CDR2 SQIVND (reference sequence). The chain's CDR3 is CASSIRGGVSSNEQFF. DNA of the CDR3: TGTGCCAGTAGTATCCGCGGGGGGGTTTCCTCCAATGAGCAGTTCTTC.

The chain employs TRBV30 and TRBJ1-4; D not certain. Trimming pared 2 bases from V and 6 bases from J, leaving 7 bases between. Germline loops: CDR1 GTSNPN, CDR2 SVGIG (reference sequence). The CDR3 sequence is 12 residues long. The CDR3 region has the DNA TGTGCCTGGAGTCTCAAGGATGAAAAACTGTTTTTT. This codes for CAWSLKDEKLFF.

The genes are TRBV16 and TRBJ1-2; maybe TRBD1 (6 bases). Germline CDR1 KGHSY, CDR2 FQNENV. V was clipped by 0 bases and J by 0 bases, with 8 bases between them. The CDR3 contains 15 residues. The CDR3 loop is CASSQSQGSNYGYTF. CDR3 DNA sequence: TGTGCCAGCAGCCAATCTCAGGGGTCTAACTATGGCTACACCTTC. The whole variable domain, filled in from reference TRBV16 and TRBJ1-2, reads GEEVAQTPKHLVRGEGQKAKLYCAPIKGHSYVFWYQQVLKNEFKFLISFQNENVFDETGMPKERFSAKCLPNSPCSLEIQATKLEDSAVYFCASSQSQGSNYGYTFGSGTRLTVV.

This clonotype came up a few times. The gene calls are TRBV20-1 and TRBJ2-1, with D perhaps TRBD1 or TRBD2 (6 bases each). The CDR3 has 11 amino acids. Between the trimmed V and J ends, which lost 4 bases and 8 bases, there was a span of 9 bases. The germline V gene has CDR1 DFQATT and CDR2 SNEGSKA (reference sequence). CDR3 region: CSATGGDEQFF. CDR3 bases: TGCAGTGCTACCGGGGGCGATGAGCAGTTCTTC.

The CDR3 nucleotides are TGTGCCAGCAGCCAAGATCCGAGACTAGCGGGAGGGTCTTGGGAGACCCAGTACTTC. The encoded protein is CASSQDPRLAGGSWETQYF. The chain recombines TRBV14 with TRBJ2-5, with TRBD2 identical over 14 bases. From germline, CDR1 is SGHDN and CDR2 FVKESK. The CDR3 runs to 19 residues. V dropped 0 bases and J dropped 5; count of bases not matched to a gene: 11.

This clonotype was counted between two and nine times. The DNA for the CDR3 is TGCAGTGCTAGAGATAAGTCCAGTGCTGACCAGCCCCAGCATTTT. This gives the protein CSARDKSSADQPQHF. The chain is built from TRBV20-1 and TRBJ1-5; no definite D call. Trimming removed 0 bases at V and 7 bases at J, with 16 bases between. Per the germline V gene, CDR1 is DFQATT and CDR2 is SNEGSKA (reference sequence). This CDR3 spans 15 amino acids.

This chain links TRBV6-6 with TRBJ1-4; possibly TRBD1 for D (5 bases). Germline CDR1 and CDR2: MNHNY and SVGAGI (reference sequence). This CDR3 has 16 residues. Deletions cut 6 bases from V and 5 bases from J, with 19 bases between. The CDR3 here is CASSKQRGRSNEKLFF. For the CDR3, the DNA is TGTGCCAGCAGCAAACAAAGGGGACGGTCAAATGAAAAACTGTTTTTT.

The chain employs TRBV12-3 or TRBV12-4 and TRBJ2-2, with 9 bases matching TRBD1. The CDR3 consists of 15 residues. The trim removed 6 bases at V and 1 base at J, leaving 3 bases unmatched. CDR3 sequence reads: CASSKDRGNTGELFF. CDR3 bases: TGTGCCAGCAGCAAGGACAGGGGGAACACCGGGGAGCTGTTTTTT.

The chain is built from TRBV4-1 and TRBJ2-2; D is unresolved. CDR1 is MGHRA, CDR2 YSYEKL, per germline. V lost 2 bases to trimming and J lost 4 bases, with 14 bases between them. The CDR3 covers 16 residues. The CDR3 DNA sequence: TGCGCCAGCAGCCAAAATCCGAGCGAGTTCACCGGGGAGCTGTTTTTT. Amino acids: CASSQNPSEFTGELFF.

The gene calls are TRBV4-3 and TRBJ2-3, with 15 positions matching TRBD2. The J segment lost 4 bases and the V segment lost 4 bases, leaving 6 bases of the junction unmatched. The CDR3 is made up of 17 amino acids. Germline V gene data show CDR1 as LGHNA and CDR2 as YSLEER. The CDR3 DNA sequence: TGCGCCAGCAGCCCGACCGGACTAGCGGGAGGGCCAGATACGCAGTATTTT. Encoded protein: CASSPTGLAGGPDTQYF.

This sequence joins TRBV6-2 or TRBV6-3 and TRBJ1-5, with TRBD1 as a possible D gene (5 bases). This CDR3 has 13 residues. From germline, CDR1 is MNHEY and CDR2 SVGEGT. V lost 9 bases and J 6 bases, leaving 15 bases between the germline ends. DNA of the CDR3: TGTGCCAGTGGACGAGGTGGGACTCAGCCCCAGCATTTT. Encoded protein: CASGRGGTQPQHF.

In this sample, this clonotype turned up many times. The V gene is TRBV6-2 or TRBV6-3, the J gene TRBJ2-4; TRBD1 matches 7 bases. The CDR3 extends over 17 amino acids. V was pared by 2 bases and J by 0 bases, with 7 bases of the junction left unmatched. CDR1 is MNHEY, CDR2 SVGEGT, per germline. The CDR3: CASSYPQGRKAKNIQYF. Written as DNA, the CDR3 is TGTGCCAGCAGTTACCCACAGGGGAGAAAAGCCAAAAACATTCAGTACTTC.

This clonotype occurred a few times. The rearrangement links TRBV5-1 to TRBJ1-1; TRBD1 aligns across 12 bases. Germline V CDR1 and CDR2: SGHRS, YFSETQ. The CDR3 covers 16 residues. The trim removed 4 bases at V and 8 bases at J, leaving 12 bases unmatched. In DNA, the CDR3 is TGCGCCAGCAGCCAGGGACAGGGGGCCCTTCTATTGGAAGCTTTCTTT. As protein: CASSQGQGALLLEAFF.

For the CDR3, the DNA is TGTGCCAGCTCACCTAACGGACTTACCTTGGACAATGAGCAGTTCTTC. This codes for CASSPNGLTLDNEQFF. This chain links TRBV18 with TRBJ2-1; a possible D gene is TRBD2 (5 bases). V lost 3 bases, J lost 5 bases, and 17 bases lay in between. This CDR3 spans 16 amino acids. Germline lookup yields CDR1 KGHSH and CDR2 LQKENI.

This clonotype was recorded many times. The rearrangement links TRBV7-2 to TRBJ2-1; unclear D gene. Germline V gene sequence: CDR1 SGHTA, CDR2 FQGNSA. There are 16 residues in the CDR3. V was trimmed by 1 base and J by 7 bases, leaving 17 bases between them. The CDR3 nucleotides are TGTGCCAGCAGCTTAGTTTTTGCGGACCTGGAGAATGAGCAGTTCTTC. This translates into CASSLVFADLENEQFF.

This clonotype was seen more than once but under ten times. The rearrangement links TRBV6-6 to TRBJ1-2; D is unclear. V lost 6 bases and J lost 2, with 22 bases in between. CDR3 length equals 17 residues. Germline V gene data show CDR1 as MNHNY and CDR2 as SVGAGI (reference sequence). The DNA of the CDR3 is TGTGCCAGCAGGAACATGGTAGATCTTGGGAGGAACTATGGCTACACCTTC. As protein: CASRNMVDLGRNYGYTF.

This clonotype occurred a few times. The chain joins TRBV18 to TRBJ2-7; 7 bases map to TRBD1. The CDR3 sequence is 14 residues long. Germline V gene data show CDR1 as KGHSH and CDR2 as LQKENI. V lost 2 bases, J lost 2 bases, and 3 bases stayed unmatched. CDR3 coding DNA: TGTGCCAGCTCACCAGGGACAGTCCCCTACGAGCAGTACTTC. Protein product: CASSPGTVPYEQYF.

This chain uses TRBV4-1 with TRBJ2-3; 9 nucleotides agree with TRBD2. Looked up from germline, CDR1 is MGHRA and CDR2 is YSYEKL. This CDR3 is built from 16 residues. V lost 2 bases, J lost 4 bases, and 7 bases stayed unmatched. In DNA form, the CDR3 reads TGCGCCAGCAGCCAACTACCGGGACTAGCATCAGATACGCAGTATTTT. The encoded protein is CASSQLPGLASDTQYF.

The chain couples TRBV6-2 or TRBV6-3 to TRBJ1-1, with TRBD1 matching over 7 bases. Germline values: CDR1 MNHEY, CDR2 SVGEGT. J was trimmed by 2 bases and V by 8 bases; bases with no gene match: 2. There are 12 residues in the CDR3. In DNA form, the CDR3 reads TGTGCCAGCCGGGACAGCAACACTGAAGCTTTCTTT. This codes for CASRDSNTEAFF.

This chain connects TRBV12-3 or TRBV12-4 to TRBJ2-4; D call uncertain. The CDR3 length is 15 residues. V was trimmed by 5 bases and J by 0 bases, leaving 11 bases between them. This CDR3 is CASSRPQVAKNIQYF. Here the CDR3 DNA reads TGTGCCAGCAGTCGACCCCAGGTAGCCAAAAACATTCAGTACTTC.